A selection of T cell receptor beta chains follows, all from one sample in a study of type 1 regulatory T cells. TCRdb re-called the reads through MiXCR, storing one row per CDR3 protein. The repertoire consists of over 14,000 distinct CDR3 sequences, with roughly 13% occurring once and the leading ten covering approximately 15%. These receptors' antigens are unknown. The source material was cultured T cells, either the whole culture or a sorted T cell fraction (not recorded which). Every receptor here comes from a human donor in good health. Both conserved end residues are part of each CDR3. The D gene is left open where the match is weak. Expanded clones are given a class, and other clones once, few, many or no size at all.

clone_size,v_call,d_call,j_call,cdr3_aa,cdr3_nt
many,TRBV5-6,-,TRBJ2-3,CASSAVGGGTDTQYF,TGTGCCAGCAGCGCCGTTGGGGGCGGCACAGATACGCAGTATTTT
many,TRBV20-1,-,TRBJ1-5,CSARVGGTGQPQHF,TGCAGTGCTAGAGTAGGGGGAACGGGTCAGCCCCAGCATTTT
-,TRBV27,TRBD1,TRBJ1-3,CASKPGQGASGNTIYF,TGTGCCAGCAAACCGGGACAGGGGGCTTCTGGAAACACCATATATTTT
many,TRBV3-1,-,TRBJ2-5,CASSQEPRLAGGETQYF,TGTGCCAGCAGCCAAGAACCCAGGTTGGCCGGCGGAGAGACCCAGTACTTC
many,TRBV27,-,TRBJ2-4,CASSSRGIQYF,TGTGCCAGCTCTTCAAGGGGGATTCAGTACTTC
many,TRBV6-5,-,TRBJ2-1,CASRRGGQNEQFF,TGTGCCAGCAGGAGGGGGGGGCAAAATGAGCAGTTCTTC
few,TRBV30,TRBD1,TRBJ1-5,CAWKGTGGPQHF,TGTGCCTGGAAGGGCACAGGGGGGCCCCAGCATTTT
-,TRBV30,-,TRBJ1-1,CAWSESGLTEAFF,TGTGCCTGGAGTGAATCTGGACTCACTGAAGCTTTCTTT
many,TRBV20-1,TRBD1,TRBJ1-3,CSARTGASSGNTIYF,TGCAGTGCTAGAACAGGGGCTAGCTCTGGAAACACCATATATTTT
many,TRBV5-1,-,TRBJ1-5,CASSLVGGRFQPQHF,TGCGCCAGCAGCTTGGTGGGGGGCAGGTTTCAGCCCCAGCATTTT
many,TRBV20-1,-,TRBJ2-5,CSASPGETQYF,TGCAGTGCTAGTCCGGGAGAGACCCAGTACTTC
-,TRBV28,-,TRBJ1-5,CASGTPGPQPQHF,TGTGCCAGCGGGACCCCGGGGCCCCAGCCCCAGCATTTT
few,TRBV11-2,TRBD2,TRBJ2-3,CASSPYGGGIADTQYF,TGTGCCAGCAGCCCCTACGGGGGAGGGATAGCAGATACGCAGTATTTT
-,TRBV5-1,-,TRBJ2-6,CASSAGSQISGANVLTF,TGCGCCAGCAGCGCAGGTTCCCAGATCTCTGGGGCCAACGTCCTGACTTTC
many,TRBV19,-,TRBJ2-7,CASSITQGDYEQYF,TGTGCCAGTAGTATTACCCAAGGGGACTACGAGCAGTACTTC
many,TRBV20-1,-,TRBJ1-6,CSARDKSPLHF,TGCAGTGCTAGAGATAAGTCACCCCTCCACTTT
many,TRBV5-1,TRBD2,TRBJ2-7,CASSPTSGRFDEQYF,TGCGCCAGCAGCCCAACTAGCGGGAGGTTCGACGAGCAGTACTTC
few,TRBV30,-,TRBJ1-1,CAWSKGAGGTEAFF,TGTGCCTGGAGTAAAGGGGCGGGGGGCACTGAAGCTTTCTTT
-,TRBV12-3/TRBV12-4,TRBD2,TRBJ2-1,CASLRGGSSYEQFF,TGTGCCAGCCTCCGGGGGGGTTCCTCCTATGAGCAGTTCTTC
few,TRBV6-5,TRBD1,TRBJ2-4,CASSELPGGGKNIQYF,TGTGCCAGCAGTGAACTCCCAGGGGGCGGCAAAAACATTCAGTACTTC
many,TRBV20-1,-,TRBJ2-5,CSARVPGTVLGTQYF,TGCAGTGCTAGAGTACCGGGTACTGTGTTGGGGACCCAGTACTTC
-,TRBV5-4,-,TRBJ2-2,CASSVVGGGRTGELFF,TGTGCCAGCAGCGTGGTGGGCGGAGGGCGGACCGGGGAGCTGTTTTTT
-,TRBV12-3/TRBV12-4,-,TRBJ1-2,CASSFWGGGYTF,TGTGCCAGCAGTTTCTGGGGGGGTGGCTACACCTTC
many,TRBV11-2,TRBD1,TRBJ2-5,CASSFGRTGETQYF,TGTGCCAGCAGCTTTGGACGGACAGGAGAGACCCAGTACTTC
many,TRBV5-1,-,TRBJ2-1,CASRLASLWLDEQFF,TGCGCCAGCAGGTTAGCATCCCTTTGGTTGGATGAGCAGTTCTTC
-,TRBV7-9,-,TRBJ2-1,CASSLVPNYNDQFF,TGTGCCAGCAGCTTAGTACCCAACTACAATGACCAGTTCTTC
medium-sized,TRBV7-2,-,TRBJ2-4,CASSPGFGGLNIQYF,TGTGCCAGCAGCCCCGGGTTTGGGGGTTTAAACATTCAGTACTTC
few,TRBV11-2,TRBD2,TRBJ2-3,CAGSLMVAGGTDTQYF,TGTGCCGGCAGCTTAATGGTAGCGGGAGGCACAGATACGCAGTATTTT
many,TRBV27,-,TRBJ1-2,CASSLQRSSGYTF,TGTGCCAGCAGTTTGCAAAGGTCCAGTGGCTACACCTTC
many,TRBV5-1,-,TRBJ1-1,CASSRQNTEAFF,TGCGCCAGCAGCAGACAGAACACTGAAGCTTTCTTT
-,TRBV6-1,-,TRBJ1-3,CASSGSGDQVSPGNTIYF,TGTGCCAGCAGTGGTTCAGGGGACCAAGTGAGCCCTGGAAACACCATATATTTT
-,TRBV5-5,-,TRBJ2-1,CASSLSRKGYNEQFF,TGCGCCAGCAGCTTAAGTCGGAAGGGCTACAATGAGCAGTTCTTC
few,TRBV5-1,-,TRBJ2-3,CASSVNTDTQYF,TGCGCCAGCAGCGTAAACACAGATACGCAGTATTTT
-,TRBV5-1,TRBD1,TRBJ2-7,CASSLDGGTGEQYF,TGCGCCAGCAGCTTGGATGGCGGGACAGGCGAGCAGTACTTC
few,TRBV18,TRBD2,TRBJ2-1,CASSSLAPLAGVGDRDEQFF,TGTGCCAGCTCTTCTCTCGCCCCCCTAGCGGGAGTTGGGGATAGGGATGAGCAGTTCTTC
medium-sized,TRBV30,TRBD1,TRBJ1-6,CAWSMGTENSPLHF,TGTGCCTGGAGTATGGGGACAGAGAATTCACCCCTCCACTTT
few,TRBV19,-,TRBJ1-1,CASSLQGLLNTEAFF,TGTGCCAGTAGTTTGCAGGGGCTACTGAACACTGAAGCTTTCTTT
many,TRBV12-3/TRBV12-4,-,TRBJ2-7,CASRGQPYEQYF,TGTGCCAGCCGGGGGCAGCCTTACGAGCAGTACTTC
many,TRBV7-2,TRBD2,TRBJ2-1,CASSPGLASYNEQFF,TGTGCCAGCAGCCCGGGACTAGCGTCCTACAATGAGCAGTTCTTC
many,TRBV28,-,TRBJ1-3,CASSLTHLGYHF,TGTGCCAGCAGTTTAACTCACTTAGGATACCATTTT
-,TRBV30,-,TRBJ2-3,CAWTMTTDTQYF,TGTGCCTGGACCATGACTACAGATACGCAGTATTTT
many,TRBV2,TRBD1,TRBJ2-2,CASSLDRANTGELFF,TGTGCCAGCAGCTTGGACAGGGCGAACACCGGGGAGCTGTTTTTT
many,TRBV18,TRBD1,TRBJ2-1,CASSSGTGAYNEQFF,TGTGCCAGCTCCTCCGGCACAGGGGCTTACAATGAGCAGTTCTTC
-,TRBV20-1,TRBD1,TRBJ1-6,CSATGTERDSPLHF,TGCAGTGCTACCGGGACAGAAAGGGATTCACCCCTCCACTTT
-,TRBV11-2,-,TRBJ1-1,CASSGGTMNTEAFF,TGTGCCAGCAGCGGCGGGACAATGAACACTGAAGCTTTCTTT
once,TRBV4-1,TRBD1,TRBJ2-7,CASSHAGTGNYEQYF,TGCGCCAGCAGCCACGCCGGGACAGGGAATTACGAGCAGTACTTC
many,TRBV29-1,TRBD2,TRBJ2-1,CSVQKTSGAYNEQFF,TGCAGCGTCCAAAAGACTAGCGGGGCCTACAATGAGCAGTTCTTC
many,TRBV10-3,TRBD2,TRBJ2-1,CATGGDPSYNEQFF,TGTGCCACGGGGGGGGACCCCTCCTACAATGAGCAGTTCTTC
-,TRBV19,-,TRBJ2-2,CASSRRPILAGELFF,TGTGCCAGTAGTCGGCGGCCGATCCTAGCCGGGGAGCTGTTTTTT
few,TRBV7-2,-,TRBJ2-3,CANSSRSGARDTQYF,TGTGCCAACAGCTCCCGTAGTGGGGCCCGGGATACGCAGTATTTT
many,TRBV6-5,TRBD1,TRBJ1-6,CASRQGVSNSPLHF,TGTGCCAGCAGACAGGGGGTCTCGAATTCACCCCTCCACTTT
many,TRBV5-1,-,TRBJ2-5,CASSGANQETQYF,TGCGCCAGCAGCGGGGCAAACCAAGAGACCCAGTACTTC